This section outlines one T cell receptor beta chain sequence together with its context. Its antigen is undetermined. Germline loops: CDR1 LGHNT, CDR2 FRNRAP. There are 16 residues in the CDR3. The V end was cut by 6 bases, the J end by 0 bases, with 15 bases between. Using immunoSEQ multiplex PCR, the repertoire was profiled, and TCRdb retains in-frame clones only, with some absent. The sample lists 300,000 or so clones, 67% occurring once. The data stem from a study of cytotoxic CD8 clonotypes in ibrutinib-treated CLL. Overall study findings and caveats: On treatment, the uncommon public clonotypes contracted or remained stable.

The specimen comprised PBMCs, sampled after 36 months of ibrutinib treatment. The sequence derives from a human donor with chronic lymphocytic leukemia. The chain uses TRBV12-5 and TRBJ1-3; D unresolved. CDR3 nucleotides: TGTGCTAGTGGAAGACACGGCCAACCCTCTGGAAACACCATATATTTT. Protein: CASGRHGQPSGNTIYF.